The present TCR beta chain was sequenced within a study of blood T cell repertoires in COVID-19 (dated by TCRdb to 2019 to 2021). Turning to the overall study: The collaborator samples originated in the United States, Italy and Spain and spanned the acute and convalescent phases of COVID-19. Nearly every sample came with metadata listing a de-identified subject ID, COVID-19 status, age in years and sex. The material from the prospective study consisted of cDNA or gDNA derived from T cells, B-cell-depleted T cells, or PBMCs. Samples came from the ongoing ImmuneRACE study (first 160 participants) plus 1,254 subjects from 6 global collaborators. The dataset comprised deeply sampled blood TCRbeta repertoires from subjects exposed to, actively infected with, or recovered from COVID-19. A freely available public database, intended as a resource for researchers studying the immune response to SARS-CoV-2, is where the repertoires were released. Where HLA class I and class II types were available, the types were taken from metadata supplied by the sample provider, not from assay-based typing. Overall study results and their limits: How much clinical and demographic metadata was included differed by source and by participant, and the metadata was provided uncurated.

TCRbeta CDR3 regions were amplified from genomic DNA by means of the immunoSEQ Assay, a bias-controlled multiplex PCR. Concerning the study's data processing: The number of nucleated cells in each sample was estimated from the amplification of reference gene primers within the assay. To quantify the absolute abundance of each unique TCRbeta CDR3 rearrangement, sequence reads were collapsed and filtered. Productive Simpson clonality was computed per sample as the square root of Simpson's diversity index over productive rearrangements. In its TCRdb copy, this immuneACCESS table keeps in-frame sequences only and misses some clones. Where compared with another copy, unresolved V genes explain less than half of these, and the others have no known cause. That table is the source of V, J and clone size, and D and trimming were worked out from the DNA. The sample table lists approximately 250,000 clones, 70% to 90% of them with a count of one. Around 0.96% of the sample goes to the ten largest clones.

Counted from cysteine to phenylalanine, this CDR3 has 15 amino acids. Only the CDR3 region is kept as DNA, spanning 45 bases read in frame from base 1. CDR1 and CDR2, per the germline V gene, are KGHSH and LQKENI. The germline V and J ends show losses of 3 bases and 2 bases respectively, and no gene match explains 4 bases of the junction. Collaborating institutions collected whole blood in K2EDTA tubes following their own protocols. For TCRbeta analysis, collaborators shipped samples in one of three forms: frozen whole blood, isolated PBMCs, or DNA extracted from either of those sample types. Of note for this clone: It lacks a known antigen. Base qualities are missing; no much larger clone stands one base away.

This sequence uses TRBV18 and TRBJ2-3, with TRBD1 identical over 8 junction bases. The receptor was derived from a man in his forties with acute or convalescent COVID-19. Source material: peripheral blood. The CDR3 region: CASSPGTGDTDTQYF. DNA sequence: TGTGCCAGCTCACCGGGGACAGGAGACACAGATACGCAGTATTTT.